The entry below describes one TCR beta chain. This specimen comes from a study of blood T cell repertoires in COVID-19. Original processing notes: Estimated nucleated cell counts came from reference gene primer amplification. TCRdb's table, derived via immunoSEQ multiplex PCR, lists solely in-frame clones and lacks some. D and trimming were read from the DNA, whereas the V and J calls and clone size are those reported in that table. The sample carries 81,000 or so clones, approximately 78% recorded once. Sequencing was done on a sample of peripheral blood. This clonotype originated in a human donor in a cohort sampled during active COVID-19.

CDR3 protein: CASSQQGLGRGTGKGGYTF. In nucleotides, the CDR3 is TGCGCCAGCAGCCAACAAGGACTCGGGAGGGGGACAGGGAAGGGTGGCTACACCTTC. V is TRBV4-1 and J is TRBJ1-2, with TRBD1 matching over 9 bases. The CDR3 has 19 residues. Germline V lookup: CDR1 MGHRA, CDR2 YSYEKL. The V and J ends lost 2 bases and 7 bases, in that order; junction bases with no gene match: 20.